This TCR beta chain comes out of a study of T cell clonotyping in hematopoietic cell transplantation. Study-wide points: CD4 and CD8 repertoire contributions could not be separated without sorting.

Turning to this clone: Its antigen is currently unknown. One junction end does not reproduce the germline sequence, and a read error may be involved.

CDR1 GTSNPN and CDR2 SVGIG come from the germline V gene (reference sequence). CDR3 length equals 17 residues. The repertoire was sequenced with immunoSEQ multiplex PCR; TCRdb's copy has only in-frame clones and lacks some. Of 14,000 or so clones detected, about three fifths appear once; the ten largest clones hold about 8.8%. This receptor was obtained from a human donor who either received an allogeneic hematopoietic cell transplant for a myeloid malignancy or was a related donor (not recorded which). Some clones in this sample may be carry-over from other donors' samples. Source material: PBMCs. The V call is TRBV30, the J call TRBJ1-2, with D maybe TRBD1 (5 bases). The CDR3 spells CAWQPITNQGQYYGYTF. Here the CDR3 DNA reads TGTGCCTGGCAGCCCATAACCAACCAGGGCCAATACTACGGCTACACCTTC.